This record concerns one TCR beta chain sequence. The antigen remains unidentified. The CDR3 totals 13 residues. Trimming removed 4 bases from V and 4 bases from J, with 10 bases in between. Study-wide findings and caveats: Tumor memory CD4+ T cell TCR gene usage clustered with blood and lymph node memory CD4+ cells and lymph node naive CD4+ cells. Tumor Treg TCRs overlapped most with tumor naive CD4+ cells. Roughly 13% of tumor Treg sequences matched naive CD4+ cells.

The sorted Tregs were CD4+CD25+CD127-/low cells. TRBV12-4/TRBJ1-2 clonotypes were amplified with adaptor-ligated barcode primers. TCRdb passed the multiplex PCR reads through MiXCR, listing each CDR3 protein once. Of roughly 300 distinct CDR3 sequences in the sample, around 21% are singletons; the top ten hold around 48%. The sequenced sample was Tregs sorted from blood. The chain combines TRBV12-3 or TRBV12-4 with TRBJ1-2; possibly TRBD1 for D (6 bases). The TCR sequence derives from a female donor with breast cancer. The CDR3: CASSSQGAYGYTF. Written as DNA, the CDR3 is TGTGCCAGCAGTTCACAGGGCGCCTATGGCTACACCTTC.